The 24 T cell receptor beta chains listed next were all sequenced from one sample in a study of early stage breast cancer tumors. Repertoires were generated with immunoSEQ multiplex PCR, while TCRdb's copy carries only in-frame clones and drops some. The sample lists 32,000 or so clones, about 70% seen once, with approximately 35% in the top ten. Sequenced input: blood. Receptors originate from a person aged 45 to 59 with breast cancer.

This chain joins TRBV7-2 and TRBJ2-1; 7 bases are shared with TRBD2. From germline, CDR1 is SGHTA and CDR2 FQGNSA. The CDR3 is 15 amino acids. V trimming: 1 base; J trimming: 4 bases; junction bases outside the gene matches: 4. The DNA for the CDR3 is TGTGCCAGCAGCTTAGGCGGGAGAGGGTACAATGAGCAGTTCTTC. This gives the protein CASSLGGRGYNEQFF.

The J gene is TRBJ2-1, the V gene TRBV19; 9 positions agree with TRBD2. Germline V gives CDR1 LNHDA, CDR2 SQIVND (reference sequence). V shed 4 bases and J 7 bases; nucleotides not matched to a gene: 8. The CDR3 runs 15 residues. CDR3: CASSNIAGVLNEQFF. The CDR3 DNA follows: TGTGCCAGTAGTAATATAGCGGGAGTCTTGAATGAGCAGTTCTTC.

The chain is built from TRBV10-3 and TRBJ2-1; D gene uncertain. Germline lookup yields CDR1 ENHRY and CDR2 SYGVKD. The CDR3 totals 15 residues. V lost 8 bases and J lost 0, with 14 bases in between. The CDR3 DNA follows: TGTGCCATCCGCTCGCGCCCCAGCTCCTACAATGAGCAGTTCTTC. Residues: CAIRSRPSSYNEQFF.

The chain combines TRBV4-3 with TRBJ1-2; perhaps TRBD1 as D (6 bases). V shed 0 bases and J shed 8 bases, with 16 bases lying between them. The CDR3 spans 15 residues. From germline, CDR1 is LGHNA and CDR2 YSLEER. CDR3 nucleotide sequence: TGCGCCAGCAGCCAAGATAGCCAGGGAGGGGGGGGCTACACCTTC. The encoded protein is CASSQDSQGGGGYTF.

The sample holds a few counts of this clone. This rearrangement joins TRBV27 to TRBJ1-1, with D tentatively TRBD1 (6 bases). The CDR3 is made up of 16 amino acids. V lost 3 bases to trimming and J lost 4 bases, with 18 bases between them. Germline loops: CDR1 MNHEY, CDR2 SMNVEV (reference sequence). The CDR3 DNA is TGTGCCAGCAGTTTGGGGTCGCCGGGGGCAGGCACTGAAGCTTTCTTT. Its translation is CASSLGSPGAGTEAFF.

The CDR3 region is CASSLGLAYDTQYF. The CDR3 nucleotides read TGTGCCAGTAGTTTGGGACTAGCTTACGATACGCAGTATTTT. The V gene is TRBV19, the J gene TRBJ2-3, with 9 bases that match TRBD2. The V gene's germline CDR1 is LNHDA and CDR2 SQIVND (reference sequence). V lost 5 bases to trimming and J lost 6 bases; unmatched junction nucleotides: 6. This CDR3 is 14 amino acids long.

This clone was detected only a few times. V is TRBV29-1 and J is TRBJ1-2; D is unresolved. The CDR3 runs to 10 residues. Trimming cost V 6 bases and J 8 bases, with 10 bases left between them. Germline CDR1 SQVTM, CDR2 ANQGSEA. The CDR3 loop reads CSVFPVGYTF. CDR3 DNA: TGCAGCGTATTTCCGGTAGGCTACACCTTC.

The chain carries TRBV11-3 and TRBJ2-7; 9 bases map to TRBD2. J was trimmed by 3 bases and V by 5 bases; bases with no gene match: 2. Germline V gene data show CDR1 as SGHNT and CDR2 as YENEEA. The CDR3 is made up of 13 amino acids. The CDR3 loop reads CASSLSGSYEQYF. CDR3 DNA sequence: TGTGCCAGCAGCCTTAGCGGGAGCTACGAGCAGTACTTC.

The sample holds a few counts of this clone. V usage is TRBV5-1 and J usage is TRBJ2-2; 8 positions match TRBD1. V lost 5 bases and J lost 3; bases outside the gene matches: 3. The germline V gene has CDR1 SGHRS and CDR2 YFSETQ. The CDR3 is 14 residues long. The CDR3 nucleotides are TGCGCCAGCAGGGCGACAGGGGACACCGGGGAGCTGTTTTTT. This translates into CASRATGDTGELFF.

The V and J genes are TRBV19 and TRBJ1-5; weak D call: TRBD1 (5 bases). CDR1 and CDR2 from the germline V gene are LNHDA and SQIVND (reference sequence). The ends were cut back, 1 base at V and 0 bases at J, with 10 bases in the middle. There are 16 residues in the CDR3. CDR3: CASSIAGTYSNQPQHF. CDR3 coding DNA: TGTGCCAGTAGTATAGCTGGGACCTATAGCAATCAGCCCCAGCATTTT.

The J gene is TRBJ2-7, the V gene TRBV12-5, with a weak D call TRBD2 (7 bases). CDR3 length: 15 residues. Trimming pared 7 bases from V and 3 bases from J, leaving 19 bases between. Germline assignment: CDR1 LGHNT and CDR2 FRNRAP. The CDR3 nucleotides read TGTGCTAGTGTTCTCTCGGGGGGCAGAAGCTACGAGCAGTACTTC. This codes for CASVLSGGRSYEQYF.

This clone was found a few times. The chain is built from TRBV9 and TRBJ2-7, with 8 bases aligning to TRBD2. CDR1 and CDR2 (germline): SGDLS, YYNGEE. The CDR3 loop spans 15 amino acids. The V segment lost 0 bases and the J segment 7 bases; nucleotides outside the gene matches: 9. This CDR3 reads CASSVGAGVGGEQYF. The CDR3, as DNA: TGTGCCAGCAGCGTAGGAGCGGGAGTCGGGGGAGAGCAGTACTTC.

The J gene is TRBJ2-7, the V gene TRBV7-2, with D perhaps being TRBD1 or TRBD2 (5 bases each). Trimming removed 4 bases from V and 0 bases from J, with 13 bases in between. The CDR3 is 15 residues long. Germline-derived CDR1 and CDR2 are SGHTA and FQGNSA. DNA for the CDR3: TGTGCCAGCAGCTCCCGGGGCTACAGCTCCTACGAGCAGTACTTC. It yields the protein CASSSRGYSSYEQYF.

As DNA, the CDR3 is TGTGCCAGCAGCCCAGCGGGAGGCCTGGTCTATGAGCAGTTCTTC. Translated: CASSPAGGLVYEQFF. The rearrangement uses TRBV11-3 and TRBJ2-1; 9 bases align to TRBD2. This CDR3 region has 15 residues. Germline loops: CDR1 SGHNT, CDR2 YENEEA. V dropped 5 bases and J dropped 8; count of bases not matched to a gene: 10.

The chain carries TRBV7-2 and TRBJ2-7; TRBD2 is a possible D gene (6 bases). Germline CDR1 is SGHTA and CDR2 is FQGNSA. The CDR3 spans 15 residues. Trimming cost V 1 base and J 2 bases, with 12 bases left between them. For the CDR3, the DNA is TGTGCCAGCAGCTTAGTAGGTGGGGAGGCCTACGAGCAGTACTTC. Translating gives CASSLVGGEAYEQYF.

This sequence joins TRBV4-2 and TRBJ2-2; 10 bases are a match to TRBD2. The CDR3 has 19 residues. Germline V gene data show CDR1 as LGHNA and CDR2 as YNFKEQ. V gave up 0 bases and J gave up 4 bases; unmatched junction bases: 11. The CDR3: CASSQDVGASGSITGELFF. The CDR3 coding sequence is TGTGCCAGCAGCCAAGATGTTGGGGCTAGCGGGAGTATCACCGGGGAGCTGTTTTTT.

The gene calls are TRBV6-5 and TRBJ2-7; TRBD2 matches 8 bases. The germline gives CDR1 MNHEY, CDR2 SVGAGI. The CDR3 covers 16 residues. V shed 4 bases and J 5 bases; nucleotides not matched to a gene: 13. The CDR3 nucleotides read TGTGCCAGCAGTTTTACAAGCGGGAGACTACGTAACGAGCAGTACTTC. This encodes CASSFTSGRLRNEQYF.

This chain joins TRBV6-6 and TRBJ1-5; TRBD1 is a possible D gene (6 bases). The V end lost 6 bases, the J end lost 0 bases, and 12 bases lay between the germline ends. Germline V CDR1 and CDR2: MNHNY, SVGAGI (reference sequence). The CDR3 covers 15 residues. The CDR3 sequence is CASRDRPYSNQPQHF. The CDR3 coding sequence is TGTGCCAGCAGGGACAGACCTTATAGCAATCAGCCCCAGCATTTT.

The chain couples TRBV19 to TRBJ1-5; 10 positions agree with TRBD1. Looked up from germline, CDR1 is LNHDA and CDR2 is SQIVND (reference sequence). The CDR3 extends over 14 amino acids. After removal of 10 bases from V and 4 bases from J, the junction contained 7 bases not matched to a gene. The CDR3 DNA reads TGTGCCACCCGACCGGGACAGGGGAATCAGCCCCAGCATTTT. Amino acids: CATRPGQGNQPQHF. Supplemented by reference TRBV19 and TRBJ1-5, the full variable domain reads DGGITQSPKYLFRKEGQNVTLSCEQNLNHDAMYWYRQDPGQGLRLIYYSQIVNDFQKGDIAEGYSVSREKKESFPLTVTSAQKNPTAFYLCATRPGQGNQPQHFGDGTRLSIL.

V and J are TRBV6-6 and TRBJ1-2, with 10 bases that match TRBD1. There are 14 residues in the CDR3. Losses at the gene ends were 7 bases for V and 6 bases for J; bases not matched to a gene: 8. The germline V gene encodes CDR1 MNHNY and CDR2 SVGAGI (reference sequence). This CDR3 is CASTSLGTGDGYTF. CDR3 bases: TGTGCCAGCACCTCCCTTGGGACAGGGGATGGCTACACCTTC.

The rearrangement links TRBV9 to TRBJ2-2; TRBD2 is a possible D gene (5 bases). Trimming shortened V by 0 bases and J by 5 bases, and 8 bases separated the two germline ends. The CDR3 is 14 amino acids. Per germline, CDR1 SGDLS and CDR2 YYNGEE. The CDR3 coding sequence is TGTGCCAGCAGCGTAGTGGGCGGGACCGGGGAGCTGTTTTTT. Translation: CASSVVGGTGELFF. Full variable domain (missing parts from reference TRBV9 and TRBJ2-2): DSGVTQTPKHLITATGQRVTLRCSPRSGDLSVYWYQQSLDQGLQFLIQYYNGEERAKGNILERFSAQQFPDLHSELNLSSLELGDSALYFCASSVVGGTGELFFGEGSRLTVL.

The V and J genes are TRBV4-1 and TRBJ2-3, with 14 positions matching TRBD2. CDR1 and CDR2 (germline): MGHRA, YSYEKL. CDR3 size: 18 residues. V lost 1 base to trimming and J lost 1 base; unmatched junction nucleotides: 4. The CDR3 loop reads CASSQGTSGRPGTDTQYF. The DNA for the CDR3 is TGCGCCAGCAGCCAAGGGACTAGCGGGAGGCCAGGCACAGATACGCAGTATTTT.

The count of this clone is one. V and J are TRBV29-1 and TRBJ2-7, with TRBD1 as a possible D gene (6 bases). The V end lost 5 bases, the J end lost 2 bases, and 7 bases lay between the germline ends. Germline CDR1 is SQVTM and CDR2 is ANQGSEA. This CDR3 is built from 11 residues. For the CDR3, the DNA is TGCAGCGTTCGGACAGCCTACGAGCAGTACTTC. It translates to CSVRTAYEQYF.

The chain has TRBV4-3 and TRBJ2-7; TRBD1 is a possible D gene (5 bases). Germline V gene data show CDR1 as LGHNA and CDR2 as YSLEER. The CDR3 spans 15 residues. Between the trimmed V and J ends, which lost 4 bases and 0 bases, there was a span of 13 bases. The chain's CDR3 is CASSPSWGGSYEQYF. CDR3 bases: TGCGCCAGCAGCCCCAGTTGGGGCGGCTCCTACGAGCAGTACTTC.